This T cell receptor beta chain was identified during a study of CD8 T cells in Susac syndrome. The CDR3 is made up of 15 amino acids. Germline CDR1 KGHSH, CDR2 LQKENI. With 3 bases removed from V and 4 bases from J, the gap between germline ends came to 14 bases. Negative isolation was used for CD8+ and CD4+ T cells, and FACS enrichment was applied to TEMRA cells. Random hexamers served to reverse transcribe about 0.45 to 1 ug RNA. The TCR beta CDR3 was amplified by immunoSEQ multiplex PCR across 54 Vbeta, 13 Jbeta. One entry per CDR3 protein results from TCRdb running MiXCR on the immunoSEQ multiplex PCR reads. The sample includes about 110,000 distinct CDR3 sequences, about 95% of them seen just once.

The sample comprised CD4+ T cells from PBMCs. This sequence originates from a human donor in good health. The chain combines TRBV18 with TRBJ2-3; D may be TRBD2 (7 bases). The CDR3 spells CASSPLRGGADTQYF. CDR3 DNA sequence: TGTGCCAGCTCACCGCTCAGGGGAGGGGCAGATACGCAGTATTTT.